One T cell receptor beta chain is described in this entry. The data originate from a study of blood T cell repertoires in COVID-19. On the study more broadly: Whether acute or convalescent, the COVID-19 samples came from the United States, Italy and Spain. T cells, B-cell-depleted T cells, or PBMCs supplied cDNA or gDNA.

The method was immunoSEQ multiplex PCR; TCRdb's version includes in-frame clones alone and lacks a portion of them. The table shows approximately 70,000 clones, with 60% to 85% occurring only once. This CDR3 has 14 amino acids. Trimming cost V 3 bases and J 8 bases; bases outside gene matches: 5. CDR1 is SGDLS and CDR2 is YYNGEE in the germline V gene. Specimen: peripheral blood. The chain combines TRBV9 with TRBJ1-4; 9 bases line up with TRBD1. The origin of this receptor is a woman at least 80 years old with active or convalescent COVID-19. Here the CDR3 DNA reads TGTGCCAGCAGCGCCTCGGACAGGGGCGAAAAACTGTTTTTT. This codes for CASSASDRGEKLFF.